In this sample, the clone carrying this T cell receptor (beta chain) turned up a few times. This specimen comes from a study of blood T cells in healthy people across ages. A second PCR, run for about 6 to 11 cycles, used a sample-barcoded 5' primer plus a J-beta primer mix. TCRdb re-called the 5' RACE reads through MiXCR, storing one row per CDR3 protein. The repertoire holds 790,000 or so distinct CDR3 sequences, with about half as singletons. The germline V and J ends were trimmed by 8 bases and 4 bases, with 27 bases remaining between them. Germline V lookup: CDR1 MNHEY, CDR2 SVGEGT. This CDR3 comprises 17 residues.

The chain has TRBV6-2 or TRBV6-3 and TRBJ2-7; D is perhaps TRBD1 or TRBD2 (5 bases each). This clonotype was obtained from a man older than 75 in good health. Sequencing was done on a sample of blood. The CDR3 here is CASGRIFTGQGRYEQYF. The CDR3 nucleotides read TGTGCCAGCGGCAGAATCTTTACTGGGCAGGGACGTTACGAGCAGTACTTC.